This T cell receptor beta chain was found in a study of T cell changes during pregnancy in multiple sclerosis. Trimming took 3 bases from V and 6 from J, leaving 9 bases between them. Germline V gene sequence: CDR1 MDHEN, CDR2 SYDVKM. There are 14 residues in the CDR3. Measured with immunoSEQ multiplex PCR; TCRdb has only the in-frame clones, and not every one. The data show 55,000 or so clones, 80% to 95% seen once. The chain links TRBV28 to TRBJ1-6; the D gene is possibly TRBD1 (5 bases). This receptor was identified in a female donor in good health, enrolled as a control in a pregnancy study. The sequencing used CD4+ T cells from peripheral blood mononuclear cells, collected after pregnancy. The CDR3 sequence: CASSFQGGNSPLHF. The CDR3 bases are TGTGCCAGCAGTTTTCAGGGAGGTAATTCACCCCTCCACTTT.